This T cell receptor (beta chain) was captured in a study of blood T cell repertoires in COVID-19. Study information: The study drew acute and convalescent COVID-19 samples from the United States, Italy and Spain. T cells, B-cell-depleted T cells, or PBMCs provided the cDNA or gDNA that served as material.

Seattle enrolled patients during active infection and tracked them longitudinally. In the source study's methods: It was from reference gene primer amplification that nucleated cell counts were estimated. Produced via immunoSEQ multiplex PCR; TCRdb's table is partial and in-frame only. From that table come the V and J calls and clone size; the DNA was used to work out D and trimming. Altogether over 200,000 clones are present, about 93% being singletons, with the ten largest covering 0.65% to 0.85%. CDR3 length: 12 amino acids. Trimming removed 2 bases at V and 13 bases at J, with 13 bases between. The source is a man between 60 and 75 years old with COVID-19, enrolled during active disease. This sequence joins TRBV12-3 or TRBV12-4 and TRBJ2-3; no definite D call. The sequencing input was peripheral blood. CDR3 DNA sequence: TGTGCCAGCAGTTTAAGACCGTCGACTGAGTATTTT. Translation: CASSLRPSTEYF.